Listed below are T cell receptor beta chains from one sample, sequenced in a study of cytomegalovirus exposure and HLA in healthy donors. The table came from immunoSEQ multiplex PCR; TCRdb's copy has only in-frame clones and leaves some out. Seen here are under 200,000 clones, roughly 80% observed once, and the top ten hold approximately 2.4%. Material: PBMCs. These TCRs come from a female donor in good health and CMV-seronegative. Each CDR3 is given with its conserved first and last residue. The order of the fields is J gene, V gene, D gene, clone size, CDR3 protein, CDR3 DNA. A D gene is named only where the DNA matches it firmly. Some rows mark clone size as missing; the rest say once, few, many or name a class of expanded clone.

TRBJ2-3 TRBV6-6 - once CASSSGSTDTQYF TGTGCCAGCAGTTCCGGGTCCACAGATACGCAGTATTTT
TRBJ2-3 TRBV28 - - CASSFRETGSTDTQYF TGTGCCAGCAGTTTTCGTGAGACTGGGAGCACAGATACGCAGTATTTT
TRBJ1-1 TRBV30 TRBD1 - CAWSHPQGLNTEAFF TGTGCCTGGAGCCACCCACAGGGGCTGAACACTGAAGCTTTCTTT
TRBJ2-2 TRBV7-9 TRBD2 - CASSLWTSGTGELFF TGTGCCAGCAGCTTATGGACTAGCGGGACCGGGGAGCTGTTTTTT
TRBJ2-3 TRBV6-4 TRBD2 - CASSGTSGRASDTQYF TGTGCCAGCAGTGGGACTAGCGGGAGGGCCTCGGATACGCAGTATTTT
TRBJ1-4 TRBV30 - - CAWSQARRRANEKLFF TGTGCCTGGAGCCAAGCGCGACGGCGGGCAAATGAAAAACTGTTTTTT
TRBJ1-1 TRBV7-9 TRBD1 once CASSSLDRAGTNAEAFF TGTGCCAGCAGCTCCCTAGACAGGGCGGGGACGAACGCTGAAGCTTTCTTT
TRBJ1-1 TRBV30 TRBD1 - CAWSVHPGQEGAEAFF TGTGCCTGGAGTGTACACCCGGGACAGGAGGGGGCTGAAGCTTTCTTT
TRBJ2-1 TRBV4-3 TRBD1 - CASSQGTGNEQFF TGCGCCAGCAGCCAGGGGACAGGCAATGAGCAGTTCTTC
TRBJ2-7 TRBV5-4 TRBD2 - CASSQSSGSLNEQYF TGTGCCAGCAGTCAAAGTAGCGGGAGTCTCAACGAGCAGTACTTC
TRBJ2-1 TRBV10-2 TRBD2 - CASSEPPRLAGSSYNEQFF TGCGCCAGCAGTGAGCCCCCCCGACTAGCGGGGAGCTCCTACAATGAGCAGTTCTTC
TRBJ1-1 TRBV11-2 - - CASSLGSYTEAFF TGTGCCAGCAGCTTAGGTTCTTACACTGAAGCTTTCTTT
TRBJ2-4 TRBV6-5 TRBD2 - CASSSLSGVAKNIQYF TGTGCCAGCAGTTCTCTGAGCGGGGTAGCCAAAAACATTCAGTACTTC
TRBJ2-2 TRBV11-3 TRBD2 - CASSPRAPSGLDTGELFF TGTGCCAGCAGCCCTCGGGCCCCTAGCGGTCTCGACACCGGGGAGCTGTTTTTT
TRBJ2-7 TRBV30 TRBD1 - CAWSLRVGTGGVEQYF TGTGCCTGGAGCTTAAGAGTCGGGACAGGGGGGGTCGAGCAGTACTTC
TRBJ2-3 TRBV6-4 TRBD2 medium-sized CASSETSGDPDTQYF TGTGCCAGCAGTGAGACTAGCGGGGACCCAGATACGCAGTATTTT
TRBJ2-2 TRBV7-3 TRBD2 - CASSLTSGNGAGELFF TGTGCCAGCAGCTTGACTAGCGGGAATGGGGCCGGGGAGCTGTTTTTT
TRBJ2-1 TRBV19 TRBD2 few CASSMGLGLAGPYEQFF TGTGCCAGTAGTATGGGGCTGGGACTAGCGGGTCCCTATGAGCAGTTCTTC
TRBJ2-5 TRBV2 - few CASSPSGTKETQYF TGTGCCAGCAGCCCCTCCGGGACAAAAGAGACCCAGTACTTC
TRBJ2-3 TRBV11-2 - - CASSGSVGDTQYF TGTGCCAGCAGCGGTAGTGTCGGGGATACGCAGTATTTT
TRBJ2-7 TRBV6-6 TRBD1 - CASIKGQGTYEQYF TGTGCCAGCATCAAGGGACAGGGAACCTACGAGCAGTACTTC
TRBJ1-4 TRBV9 - - CASSVDMRVSTNEKLFF TGTGCCAGCAGCGTAGATATGCGAGTCTCAACTAATGAAAAACTGTTTTTT
TRBJ1-1 TRBV18 - once CASSPDIAMNTEAFF TGTGCCAGCTCACCGGACATTGCCATGAACACTGAAGCTTTCTTT
TRBJ1-3 TRBV11-2 - - CASSLEQRNTIYF TGTGCCAGCAGCTTAGAGCAACGGAACACCATATATTTT
TRBJ1-2 TRBV7-9 TRBD1 - CASSLGSGTGYGYTF TGTGCCAGCAGCTTAGGTTCCGGGACAGGCTATGGCTACACCTTC
TRBJ2-5 TRBV5-1 TRBD2 - CASSLAGRGGGETQYF TGCGCCAGCAGCTTGGCTGGGCGGGGGGGCGGAGAGACCCAGTACTTC
TRBJ2-6 TRBV21-1 - - CASSPTDSGANVLTF TGTGCCAGCAGCCCAACAGACTCTGGGGCCAACGTCCTGACTTTC
TRBJ2-3 TRBV14 - - CASSPVISTQYF TGTGCCAGCAGCCCTGTGATCAGTACGCAGTATTTT
TRBJ2-1 TRBV27 TRBD1 once CASTRDRAVNEQFF TGTGCCAGCACCAGGGACAGGGCAGTCAATGAGCAGTTCTTC
TRBJ1-2 TRBV10-3 - - CAIRVRDTELGYGYTF TGTGCCATCAGGGTCCGGGACACCGAATTAGGCTATGGCTACACCTTC
TRBJ2-5 TRBV15 TRBD1 once CATSRSLTGVQETQYF TGTGCCACCAGCAGGTCTTTGACAGGGGTACAAGAGACCCAGTACTTC
TRBJ1-5 TRBV19 TRBD1 - CASGSTGGNQPQHF TGTGCCAGTGGAAGTACAGGGGGCAATCAGCCCCAGCATTTT
TRBJ1-3 TRBV19 - - CASSSPGGNTIYF TGTGCCAGTAGTTCGCCTGGCGGAAACACCATATATTTT
TRBJ2-7 TRBV7-9 - - CASSFEGEQYF TGTGCCAGCAGCTTCGAGGGCGAGCAGTACTTC
TRBJ1-5 TRBV5-8 TRBD1 few CASSPDRNQPQHF TGTGCCAGCAGCCCGGACAGGAACCAGCCCCAGCATTTT
TRBJ2-5 TRBV15 - once CATSTGQQETQYF TGTGCCACCAGCACCGGACAGCAAGAGACCCAGTACTTC
TRBJ2-2 TRBV4-1 TRBD2 - CASSQEGGANTGELFF TGCGCCAGCAGCCAAGAGGGGGGGGCGAACACCGGGGAGCTGTTTTTT
TRBJ1-1 TRBV19 - - CASSTGRRTEAFF TGTGCCAGTAGTACGGGGAGGAGGACTGAAGCTTTCTTT
TRBJ2-2 TRBV7-7 TRBD1 once CASSSNRPDRATGELFF TGTGCTAGCAGCTCGAACCGCCCCGACAGGGCCACCGGGGAGCTGTTTTTT
TRBJ1-4 TRBV28 - few CASSVRGSTNEKLFF TGTGCCAGCAGTGTTCGAGGGTCAACTAATGAAAAACTGTTTTTT
TRBJ2-7 TRBV5-1 TRBD1 - CASSRLAMGDRRHEQYF TGCGCCAGCAGCCGGCTGGCCATGGGGGACAGGCGGCACGAGCAGTACTTC
TRBJ1-4 TRBV2 - - CASSYRATNEKLFF TGTGCCAGCAGTTACAGGGCAACTAATGAAAAACTGTTTTTT
TRBJ1-1 TRBV2 - few CASSPPGHLNTEAFF TGTGCCAGCAGTCCTCCGGGACACCTTAACACTGAAGCTTTCTTT
TRBJ1-1 TRBV5-1 - - CASSLNGERGLGAFF TGCGCCAGCAGCTTGAACGGAGAACGGGGGTTGGGAGCTTTCTTT
TRBJ2-7 TRBV27 TRBD1 - CASSWTGDSYEQYF TGTGCCAGCAGTTGGACAGGGGATTCCTACGAGCAGTACTTC
TRBJ1-1 TRBV28 - - CASSLGRLAFF TGTGCCAGTAGCCTGGGGCGGTTGGCTTTCTTT
TRBJ1-5 TRBV6-1 - - CASMVGQGTQPQHF TGTGCCAGCATGGTCGGGCAGGGGACTCAGCCCCAGCATTTT
TRBJ1-5 TRBV6-5 TRBD1 - CASSRQGTSQPQHF TGTGCCAGCAGCAGACAGGGGACGAGTCAGCCCCAGCATTTT
TRBJ2-7 TRBV5-1 TRBD1 - CASSTGAGGNEQYF TGCGCCAGCAGCACCGGGGCAGGGGGCAACGAGCAGTACTTC
TRBJ1-4 TRBV28 TRBD1 - CASTRPPGQGNEKLFF TGTGCCAGCACTCGACCACCGGGACAGGGGAATGAAAAACTGTTTTTT
TRBJ2-2 TRBV5-1 - few CASSGRRTGELFF TGCGCCAGCAGCGGCCGCAGGACCGGGGAGCTGTTTTTT
TRBJ2-7 TRBV10-2 TRBD1 - CASYDRGLPSYEQYF TGCGCCAGCTACGACAGGGGCCTACCCTCCTACGAGCAGTACTTC
TRBJ2-3 TRBV19 TRBD2 - CASSTYSGGSTDTQYF TGTGCCAGTAGTACTTATAGCGGGGGAAGCACAGATACGCAGTATTTT
TRBJ2-1 TRBV7-3 - - CASSSGNEQFF TGTGCCAGCAGCTCGGGAAATGAGCAGTTCTTC
TRBJ1-5 TRBV19 TRBD1 - CASSFTGGHQPQHF TGTGCCAGTAGTTTTACAGGGGGGCATCAGCCCCAGCATTTT
TRBJ2-5 TRBV18 TRBD1 - CASSPKTGTGDETQYF TGTGCCAGCTCACCTAAAACCGGGACAGGGGACGAGACCCAGTACTTC
TRBJ1-4 TRBV5-1 - - CASSLQGIGEKLFF TGCGCCAGCAGCCTACAGGGAATCGGCGAAAAACTGTTTTTT
TRBJ2-2 TRBV5-1 - - CASSLRSEGAGELFF TGCGCCAGCAGCTTGCGTAGCGAAGGCGCCGGGGAGCTGTTTTTT
TRBJ1-1 TRBV23-1 - - CASSRKLRMNTEAFF TGCGCCAGCAGTCGGAAACTGAGGATGAACACTGAAGCTTTCTTT
TRBJ2-1 TRBV18 TRBD1 few CASSPRGPTGNKDEQFF TGTGCCAGCTCACCGAGGGGGCCGACAGGGAACAAGGATGAGCAGTTCTTC